This T cell receptor (beta chain) derives from a study of control samples from healthy donors and cancer patients. For this clone: The sample has other DNA sequences that encode this CDR3 too.

TCRdb keeps only in-frame clones here, not all; method: immunoSEQ multiplex PCR. The table records roughly 80,000 clones, approximately 90% of them present only once. Trimming removed 5 bases at V and 1 base at J, with 15 bases between. The CDR3 runs to 14 residues. The V gene's germline CDR1 is GTSNPN and CDR2 SVGIG (reference sequence). The origin of this receptor is an older woman with head and neck cancer. The chain uses TRBV30 and TRBJ2-7, with D perhaps given as TRBD1 or TRBD2 (6 bases each). The sequenced material came from PBMCs. The CDR3 protein is CAWSRSGASYEQYF. The CDR3 DNA sequence: TGTGCCTGGTCCCGATCGGGGGCATCCTACGAGCAGTACTTC. Combining the CDR3 with reference TRBV30 and TRBJ2-7 gives the whole variable domain SQTIHQWPATLVQPVGSPLSLECTVEGTSNPNLYWYRQAAGRGLQLLFYSVGIGQISSEVPQNLSASRPQDRQFILSSKKLLLSDSGFYLCAWSRSGASYEQYFGPGTRLTVT.